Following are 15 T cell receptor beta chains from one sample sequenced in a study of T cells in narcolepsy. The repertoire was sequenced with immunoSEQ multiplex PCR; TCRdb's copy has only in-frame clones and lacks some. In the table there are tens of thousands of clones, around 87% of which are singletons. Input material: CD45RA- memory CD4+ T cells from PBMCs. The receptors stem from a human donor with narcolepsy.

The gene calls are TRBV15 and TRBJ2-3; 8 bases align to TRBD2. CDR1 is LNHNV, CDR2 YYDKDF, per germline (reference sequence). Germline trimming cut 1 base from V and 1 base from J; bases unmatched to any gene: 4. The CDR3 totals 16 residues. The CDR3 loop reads CATSRVSAGGTDTQYF. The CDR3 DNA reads TGTGCCACCAGCAGAGTTTCAGCGGGAGGCACAGATACGCAGTATTTT.

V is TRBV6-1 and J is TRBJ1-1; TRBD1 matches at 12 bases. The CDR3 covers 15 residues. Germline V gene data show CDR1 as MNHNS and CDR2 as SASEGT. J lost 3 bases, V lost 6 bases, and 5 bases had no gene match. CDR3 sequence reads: CASRGQGAGDTEAFF. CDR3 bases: TGTGCCAGCAGGGGACAGGGGGCAGGGGACACTGAAGCTTTCTTT.

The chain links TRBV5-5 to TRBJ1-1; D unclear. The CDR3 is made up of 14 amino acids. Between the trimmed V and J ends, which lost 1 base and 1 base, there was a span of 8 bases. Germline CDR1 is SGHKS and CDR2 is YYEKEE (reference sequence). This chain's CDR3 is CASSLLSRNTEAFF. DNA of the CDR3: TGTGCCAGCAGCTTGCTATCACGGAACACTGAAGCTTTCTTT.

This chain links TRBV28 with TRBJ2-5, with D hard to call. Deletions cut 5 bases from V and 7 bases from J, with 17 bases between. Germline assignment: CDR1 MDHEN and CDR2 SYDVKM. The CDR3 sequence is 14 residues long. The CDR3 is CASSAIVGSPTQYF. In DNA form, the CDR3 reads TGTGCCAGCAGTGCAATTGTGGGAAGCCCGACCCAGTACTTC.

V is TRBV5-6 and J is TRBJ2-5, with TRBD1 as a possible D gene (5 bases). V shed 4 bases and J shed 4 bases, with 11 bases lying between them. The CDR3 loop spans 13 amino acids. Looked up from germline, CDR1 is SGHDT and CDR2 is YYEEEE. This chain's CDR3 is CASSNDRTETQYF. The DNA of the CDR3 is TGTGCCAGCAGCAACGACAGAACAGAGACCCAGTACTTC.

The CDR3 spells CASSRNREAEAFF. As DNA, the CDR3 is TGTGCCAGCAGCCGTAACAGGGAGGCTGAAGCTTTCTTT. The chain employs TRBV7-3 and TRBJ1-1, with D perhaps TRBD1 (6 bases). V was clipped by 5 bases and J by 6 bases, with 13 bases between them. The CDR3 contains 13 residues. Looked up from germline, CDR1 is SGHTA and CDR2 is FQGTGA.

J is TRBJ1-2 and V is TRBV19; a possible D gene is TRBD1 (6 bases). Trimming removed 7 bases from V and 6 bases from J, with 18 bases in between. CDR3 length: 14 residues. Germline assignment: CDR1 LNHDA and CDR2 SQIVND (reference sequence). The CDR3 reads CASTNRARPDGYTF. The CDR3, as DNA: TGTGCCAGTACGAACAGGGCGCGCCCGGATGGCTACACCTTC. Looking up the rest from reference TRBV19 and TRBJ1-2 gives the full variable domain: DGGITQSPKYLFRKEGQNVTLSCEQNLNHDAMYWYRQDPGQGLRLIYYSQIVNDFQKGDIAEGYSVSREKKESFPLTVTSAQKNPTAFYLCASTNRARPDGYTFGSGTRLTVV.

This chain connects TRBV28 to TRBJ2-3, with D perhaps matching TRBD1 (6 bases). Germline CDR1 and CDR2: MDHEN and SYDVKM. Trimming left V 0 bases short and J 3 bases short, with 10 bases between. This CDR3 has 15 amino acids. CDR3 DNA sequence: TGTGCCAGCAGTTTATGGTCTCAGGGGACAGATACGCAGTATTTT. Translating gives CASSLWSQGTDTQYF.

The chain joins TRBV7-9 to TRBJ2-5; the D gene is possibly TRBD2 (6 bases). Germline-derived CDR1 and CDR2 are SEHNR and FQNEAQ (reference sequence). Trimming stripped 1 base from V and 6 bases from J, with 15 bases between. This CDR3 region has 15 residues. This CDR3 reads CASSLELGGRKTQYF. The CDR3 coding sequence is TGTGCCAGCAGCTTAGAGCTCGGAGGGCGGAAGACCCAGTACTTC.

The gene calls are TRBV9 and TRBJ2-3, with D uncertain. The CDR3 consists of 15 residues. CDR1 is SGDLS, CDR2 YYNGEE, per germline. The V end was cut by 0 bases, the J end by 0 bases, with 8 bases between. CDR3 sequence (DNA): TGTGCCAGCAGCGTAGCGGGCCAGAGCACAGATACGCAGTATTTT. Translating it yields CASSVAGQSTDTQYF.

Here the CDR3 DNA reads TGTGCCAGCAGCCCAGAGATGAACACTGAAGCTTTCTTT. As protein: CASSPEMNTEAFF. The V call is TRBV7-8, the J call TRBJ1-1, with D unresolved. CDR3 length equals 13 residues. Trimming took off 5 bases at V and 0 bases at J, with 7 bases between the two ends. Germline CDR1 reads SGHVS; CDR2 reads FQNEAQ.

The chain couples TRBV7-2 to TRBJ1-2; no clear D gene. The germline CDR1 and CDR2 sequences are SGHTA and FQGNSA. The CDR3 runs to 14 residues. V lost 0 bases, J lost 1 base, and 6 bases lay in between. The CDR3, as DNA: TGTGCCAGCAGCTTAGCGCTCGGTAACTATGGCTACACCTTC. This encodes CASSLALGNYGYTF.

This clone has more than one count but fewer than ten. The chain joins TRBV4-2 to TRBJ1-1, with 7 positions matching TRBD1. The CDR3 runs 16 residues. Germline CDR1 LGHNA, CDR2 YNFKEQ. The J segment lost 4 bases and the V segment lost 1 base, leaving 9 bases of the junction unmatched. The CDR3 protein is CASSQAGGGAGTEAFF. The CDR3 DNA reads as TGTGCCAGCAGCCAAGCGGGAGGGGGCGCGGGCACTGAAGCTTTCTTT.

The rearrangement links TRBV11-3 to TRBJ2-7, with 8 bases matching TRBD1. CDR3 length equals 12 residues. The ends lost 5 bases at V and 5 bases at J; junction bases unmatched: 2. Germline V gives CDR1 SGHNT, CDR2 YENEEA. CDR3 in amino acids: CASSLQGDEQYF. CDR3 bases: TGTGCCAGCAGCCTACAGGGGGACGAGCAGTACTTC. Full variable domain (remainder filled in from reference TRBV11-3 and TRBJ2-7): EAGVVQSPRYKIIEKKQPVAFWCNPISGHNTLYWYLQNLGQGPELLIRYENEEAVDDSQLPKDRFSAERLKGVDSTLKIQPAELGDSAVYLCASSLQGDEQYFGPGTRLTVT.

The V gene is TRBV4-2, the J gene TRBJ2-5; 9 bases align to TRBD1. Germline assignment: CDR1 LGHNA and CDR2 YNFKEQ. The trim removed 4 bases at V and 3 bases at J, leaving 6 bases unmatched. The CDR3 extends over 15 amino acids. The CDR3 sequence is CASSPPGQGKETQYF. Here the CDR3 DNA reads TGTGCCAGCAGCCCTCCGGGACAGGGAAAAGAGACCCAGTACTTC.